This T cell receptor (beta chain) was identified in a study of cytomegalovirus exposure and HLA in healthy donors. Across the study: As an earlier analysis found, some 170 million T cells yielded some 120 million unique TCR beta sequences. Of the donors genotyped, some 400 in all, over 80% fell in the Caucasian-associated ancestry cluster. Study results and caveats: The records held CMV serostatus as the only immune exposure information. Later findings reportedly placed an Asian-associated ancestry cluster below the roughly 670-donor mean for N-insertions.

The PCR made use of 60 Vbeta and 13 Jbeta primers. Sequencing was performed with immunoSEQ multiplex PCR; in TCRdb, only in-frame clones are kept and a portion is missing. The sample records about 95,000 clones, about 80% being singletons. The CDR3 is 18 amino acids. V lost 1 base to trimming and J lost 0 bases; unmatched junction nucleotides: 8. Germline V CDR1 and CDR2: MGHRA, YSYEKL. Concerning this clone itself: Its antigen is unknown.

This sequence joins TRBV4-1 and TRBJ2-7; 11 positions agree with TRBD2. This TCR was recovered from a man aged 18 to 35 in good health and CMV-seropositive. Sequencing was carried out using PBMCs. The CDR3 loop is CASSQVLLAGESSYEQYF. The CDR3 nucleotides read TGCGCCAGCAGCCAAGTGTTACTAGCGGGGGAGAGCTCCTACGAGCAGTACTTC.